Listed below are T cell receptor beta chains from one sample, sequenced in a study of blood T cell repertoires in COVID-19. Data came from immunoSEQ multiplex PCR; TCRdb stores just in-frame clones and leaves some out. The sample contains tens of thousands of clones, about nine tenths of which appear only once. What was sequenced was peripheral blood. These receptor sequences come from a man in his 60s with acute or convalescent COVID-19. Each CDR3 is given with its conserved first and last residue. Fields, in order: J gene, V gene, D gene, CDR3 length, clone size, CDR3 protein, CDR3 DNA. A D gene is named only where the DNA matches it firmly. A clone size is listed for some rows: how often the clone was seen (once, few, many), or a class if it is expanded.

>TRBJ1-2|TRBV5-1|TRBD1|13|few
CASSRDRNYGYTF
TGCGCCAGCAGCCGGGACAGAAACTATGGCTACACCTTC
>TRBJ2-3|TRBV5-4|NA|15|NA
CASSPTTDGTDTQYF
TGTGCCAGCAGCCCGACTACCGACGGGACAGATACGCAGTATTTT
>TRBJ2-7|TRBV5-1|TRBD1|15|few
CASSSRQGSSYEQYF
TGCGCCAGCAGCTCTAGACAGGGTAGTTCCTACGAGCAGTACTTC
>TRBJ2-1|TRBV7-9|TRBD1|14|NA
CASSAGTAYNEQFF
TGTGCCAGCAGCGCCGGGACAGCGTACAATGAGCAGTTCTTC
>TRBJ2-5|TRBV18|TRBD2|18|NA
CASSPYSGRRVDGETQYF
TGTGCCAGCTCACCTTATAGCGGGAGAAGGGTTGACGGAGAGACCCAGTACTTC
>TRBJ1-1|TRBV30|NA|12|NA
CAWSQQSTEAFF
TGTGCCTGGAGCCAACAGAGCACTGAAGCTTTCTTT
>TRBJ1-3|TRBV7-2|NA|17|NA
CASSLEATDFSGNTIYF
TGTGCTAGCAGCTTAGAGGCGACGGACTTCTCTGGAAACACCATATATTTT
>TRBJ2-5|TRBV14|TRBD1|15|NA
CASSPRDRGRETQYF
TGTGCCAGCAGCCCCCGGGACAGGGGGCGAGAGACCCAGTACTTC
>TRBJ2-7|TRBV6-5|TRBD1|12|NA
CASRGTADEQYF
TGTGCCAGCAGAGGGACAGCGGACGAGCAGTACTTC
>TRBJ1-2|TRBV5-1|NA|17|NA
CASSLATSQGWDYGYTF
TGCGCCAGCAGCTTGGCGACTTCACAGGGATGGGACTATGGCTACACCTTC
>TRBJ2-4|TRBV4-1|TRBD1|19|NA
CASSQSPGQGELAKNIQYF
TGCGCCAGCAGCCAATCCCCGGGACAGGGGGAACTAGCCAAAAACATTCAGTACTTC
>TRBJ2-5|TRBV7-9|NA|14|NA
CASSPPSPGETQYF
TGTGCCAGCAGCCCCCCCAGCCCAGGGGAGACCCAGTACTTC
>TRBJ1-2|TRBV6-2/TRBV6-3|NA|15|once
CASSYSEGRYYGYTF
TGTGCCAGCAGTTACTCGGAGGGGAGGTACTATGGCTACACCTTC
>TRBJ1-3|TRBV7-9|NA|13|NA
CASSILSGNTIYF
TGTGCCAGCAGCATCCTCTCTGGAAACACCATATATTTT
>TRBJ2-6|TRBV2|TRBD1|18|NA
CASSERRTGRPGANVLTF
TGTGCCAGCAGTGAGCGTCGGACAGGGCGGCCTGGGGCCAACGTCCTGACTTTC
>TRBJ2-1|TRBV28|NA|11|NA
CASSPYNEQFF
TGTGCCAGCAGTCCATACAATGAGCAGTTCTTC
>TRBJ2-4|TRBV4-3|NA|14|NA
CASSQRGAKNIQYF
TGCGCCAGCAGCCAAAGGGGAGCCAAAAACATTCAGTACTTC
>TRBJ1-1|TRBV10-2|TRBD1|13|few
CASHRGPDTEAFF
TGCGCCAGCCACAGGGGGCCCGACACTGAAGCTTTCTTT
>TRBJ2-1|TRBV9|TRBD2|16|NA
CASSPVAGGAGNEQFF
TGTGCCAGCAGCCCAGTAGCGGGAGGGGCGGGCAATGAGCAGTTCTTC
>TRBJ1-6|TRBV6-5|NA|13|NA
CASRSRGGSPLHF
TGTGCCAGCAGGTCCCGGGGTGGATCACCCCTCCACTTT
>TRBJ1-2|TRBV7-3|NA|12|NA
CASSPDGYGYTF
TGTGCCAGCAGCCCAGATGGCTATGGCTACACCTTC
>TRBJ2-7|TRBV6-1|NA|14|NA
CASSDGTSAYEQYF
TGTGCCAGCAGTGACGGGACAAGCGCCTACGAGCAGTACTTC
>TRBJ1-1|TRBV28|NA|13|NA
CASSLFSGTEAFF
TGTGCCAGCAGTTTGTTCTCGGGAACTGAAGCTTTCTTT
>TRBJ2-7|TRBV19|NA|14|NA
CASSIDLYYYEQYF
TGTGCCAGTAGTATAGATCTCTATTACTACGAGCAGTACTTC